This is a list of T cell receptor beta chains from one sample in a study of metastatic and nonmetastatic thyroid tumors. TCRdb re-clonotyped the PCR reads via MiXCR. This sample yields over 30,000 clones, of which over 15% are seen a single time; roughly 12% belongs to the top ten. The sample comprised blood. All receptors come from a male donor with papillary thyroid cancer or a benign thyroid nodule (not recorded which). Some clones in this sample may be carry-over from other donors' samples. Both conserved end residues are part of each CDR3. The D gene is left open where the match is weak. Rows give clone size only sometimes, using once, few, many, or a class for an expanded clone.

v_call: TRBV5-1; clone_size: many; d_call: TRBD2; j_call: TRBJ2-5; cdr3_nt: TGCGCCAGCAGCGGATCCGGGACTAGCGGGTTTCTTGAGACCCAGTACTTC; cdr3_aa: CASSGSGTSGFLETQYF
v_call: TRBV28; clone_size: .; d_call: .; j_call: TRBJ2-1; cdr3_nt: TGTGCCAGCAGTGCAGACCCCAGGGGAGGGGTGAGCAATGAGCAGTTCTTC; cdr3_aa: CASSADPRGGVSNEQFF
v_call: TRBV19; clone_size: many; d_call: TRBD1; j_call: TRBJ1-2; cdr3_nt: TGTGCCAGTAGCCCCCAGGGGACAGGGTTCTATGGCTACACCTTC; cdr3_aa: CASSPQGTGFYGYTF
v_call: TRBV7-3; clone_size: .; d_call: TRBD1; j_call: TRBJ1-2; cdr3_nt: TGTGCCAGCAGCTTAACAAGGGACAGCTATGGCTACACCTTC; cdr3_aa: CASSLTRDSYGYTF
v_call: TRBV27; clone_size: many; d_call: TRBD2; j_call: TRBJ2-7; cdr3_nt: TGTGCCAGCAGTTCTAGCGGGAGGGCCTACGAGCAGTACTTC; cdr3_aa: CASSSSGRAYEQYF
v_call: TRBV6-2/TRBV6-3; clone_size: medium-sized; d_call: TRBD1; j_call: TRBJ1-2; cdr3_nt: TGTGCCAGCAGTACCCGACAGGGTTCAAATGGCTACACCTTC; cdr3_aa: CASSTRQGSNGYTF
v_call: TRBV20-1; clone_size: .; d_call: TRBD2; j_call: TRBJ2-7; cdr3_nt: TGCAGTGCTAGATCACAGCGGGGGGGCGGCTACGAGCAGTACTTC; cdr3_aa: CSARSQRGGGYEQYF
v_call: TRBV6-5; clone_size: few; d_call: TRBD2; j_call: TRBJ2-3; cdr3_nt: TGTGCCAGCAGTTACCTAGCGGGAGGGGTAGATACGCAGTATTTT; cdr3_aa: CASSYLAGGVDTQYF
v_call: TRBV6-1; clone_size: few; d_call: .; j_call: TRBJ1-2; cdr3_nt: TGTGCCAGCAGTGAAGATGCAGGGGACTGCTACACCTTC; cdr3_aa: CASSEDAGDCYTF
v_call: TRBV2; clone_size: many; d_call: .; j_call: TRBJ2-7; cdr3_nt: TGTGCCGCGATCTCGGGAACCGTTTACGAGCAGTACTTC; cdr3_aa: CAAISGTVYEQYF
v_call: TRBV7-6; clone_size: many; d_call: TRBD2; j_call: TRBJ2-3; cdr3_nt: TGTGCCAGCAGCGCCCAACTAGCGGGGCCTAGCACAGATACGCAGTATTTT; cdr3_aa: CASSAQLAGPSTDTQYF
v_call: TRBV19; clone_size: .; d_call: .; j_call: TRBJ1-6; cdr3_nt: TGTGCCAGTAGCCGAAAGACATGGGGCCTAAATTCACCCCTCCACTTT; cdr3_aa: CASSRKTWGLNSPLHF
v_call: TRBV6-1; clone_size: medium-sized; d_call: TRBD2; j_call: TRBJ2-6; cdr3_nt: TGTGCCAGCAGGTCGGGAGGTGGGGCCAACGTCCTGACTTTC; cdr3_aa: CASRSGGGANVLTF
v_call: TRBV6-5; clone_size: many; d_call: .; j_call: TRBJ1-3; cdr3_nt: TGTGCCAGCAGTTACGGGCCAGGGGACTCTGGAAACACCATATATTTT; cdr3_aa: CASSYGPGDSGNTIYF
v_call: TRBV20-1; clone_size: .; d_call: .; j_call: TRBJ1-2; cdr3_nt: TGCAGTGCATATAGAGATTGGGGCAAGGCGGATGGCTACACCTTC; cdr3_aa: CSAYRDWGKADGYTF
v_call: TRBV15; clone_size: .; d_call: .; j_call: TRBJ2-1; cdr3_nt: TGTGCCACCAGCAGAGAGGGGGTGACCTCCTACAATGAGCAGTTCTTC; cdr3_aa: CATSREGVTSYNEQFF
v_call: TRBV18; clone_size: many; d_call: .; j_call: TRBJ2-7; cdr3_nt: TGTGCCAGCTCTCGCGCTCGGTTCGAGCAGTACTTC; cdr3_aa: CASSRARFEQYF
v_call: TRBV18; clone_size: many; d_call: .; j_call: TRBJ2-7; cdr3_nt: TGTGCCAGCTCACCCAGGGACCGCACCTACGAGCAGTACTTC; cdr3_aa: CASSPRDRTYEQYF
v_call: TRBV28; clone_size: .; d_call: TRBD2; j_call: TRBJ2-7; cdr3_nt: TGTGCCAGCAGTCCATCACTAGCGGGAAGCTCCTACTATCAGTACTTC; cdr3_aa: CASSPSLAGSSYYQYF
v_call: TRBV6-2/TRBV6-3; clone_size: .; d_call: TRBD1; j_call: TRBJ1-2; cdr3_nt: TGTGCCAGCCTTAAGTCGGGACAGCCTAGTGGCTACACCTTC; cdr3_aa: CASLKSGQPSGYTF
v_call: TRBV9; clone_size: .; d_call: TRBD2; j_call: TRBJ2-3; cdr3_nt: TGTGCCAGCAGCGTCTCCTGGGCGGGAGAGGGCGTTGATACGCAGTATTTT; cdr3_aa: CASSVSWAGEGVDTQYF
v_call: TRBV6-4; clone_size: medium-sized; d_call: .; j_call: TRBJ2-1; cdr3_nt: TGTGCCAGCAGTGACCGGGACAACAATGAGCAGTTCTTC; cdr3_aa: CASSDRDNNEQFF
v_call: TRBV28; clone_size: .; d_call: TRBD2; j_call: TRBJ2-7; cdr3_nt: TGTGCCAGCAGTTTGGGTAGCGGGGGGGCCTACGAGCAGTACTTC; cdr3_aa: CASSLGSGGAYEQYF
v_call: TRBV11-1; clone_size: .; d_call: TRBD1; j_call: TRBJ2-2; cdr3_nt: TGTGCCAGCATCCCCGGGGCGAGGGACAGGGAGGACACCGGTGAGCTGTTTTTT; cdr3_aa: CASIPGARDREDTGELFF
v_call: TRBV12-3/TRBV12-4; clone_size: few; d_call: TRBD1; j_call: TRBJ2-1; cdr3_nt: TGTGCCAGCAGTTTAATGGATGCAGGGGGCAAAAATGAGCAGTTCTTC; cdr3_aa: CASSLMDAGGKNEQFF
v_call: TRBV7-2; clone_size: .; d_call: TRBD2; j_call: TRBJ2-5; cdr3_nt: TGTGCCAGCAGCTTAAGCGGGAGCGGGGAGACCAAGTACTTC; cdr3_aa: CASSLSGSGETKYF
v_call: TRBV6-1; clone_size: few; d_call: TRBD2; j_call: TRBJ2-2; cdr3_nt: TGTGCCAGCAGAGGGACTAGCGGGAGGATCGGGGAGCTGTTTTTT; cdr3_aa: CASRGTSGRIGELFF
v_call: TRBV5-1; clone_size: once; d_call: .; j_call: TRBJ2-3; cdr3_nt: TGCGCCAGCACCCTGGGAAGGCCTAGCACAGATACGCAGTATTTT; cdr3_aa: CASTLGRPSTDTQYF
v_call: TRBV5-1; clone_size: .; d_call: .; j_call: TRBJ2-5; cdr3_nt: TGCGCCAGCAGCTTGGAACTTGCGGGACCCCTCGGCTGTGAGACCCAGTGCTTC; cdr3_aa: CASSLELAGPLGCETQCF
v_call: TRBV15; clone_size: .; d_call: .; j_call: TRBJ1-2; cdr3_nt: TGTGCCACCAGCAGAGATAGGACAGCTAACTATGGCTACACCTTC; cdr3_aa: CATSRDRTANYGYTF
v_call: TRBV6-1; clone_size: .; d_call: .; j_call: TRBJ2-7; cdr3_nt: TGTGCCAGCAGCTCAGGGACTTTCCGCTACGAGCAGTACTTC; cdr3_aa: CASSSGTFRYEQYF
v_call: TRBV3-1; clone_size: many; d_call: .; j_call: TRBJ2-1; cdr3_nt: TGTGCCAGCAGCTTGGACCCGCAGGAGCAGTTCTTC; cdr3_aa: CASSLDPQEQFF
v_call: TRBV28; clone_size: medium-sized; d_call: .; j_call: TRBJ2-6; cdr3_nt: TGTGCCAGTCGAGTCGGGTCTGGGGCCAACGTCCTGACTTTC; cdr3_aa: CASRVGSGANVLTF
v_call: TRBV19; clone_size: many; d_call: .; j_call: TRBJ2-5; cdr3_nt: TGTGCCAGTAGTATAGGTTGGAGGGGAAGGAAAGAGACCCAGTACTTC; cdr3_aa: CASSIGWRGRKETQYF
v_call: TRBV29-1; clone_size: many; d_call: .; j_call: TRBJ1-1; cdr3_nt: TGCAGCGTTGATCGGCTGAACACTGAAGCTTTCTTT; cdr3_aa: CSVDRLNTEAFF
v_call: TRBV6-1; clone_size: .; d_call: .; j_call: TRBJ2-7; cdr3_nt: TGTGCCAACAGTGTCGATAGGGTTATGGGCTACGAGCATTGCTTC; cdr3_aa: CANSVDRVMGYEHCF
v_call: TRBV6-2/TRBV6-3; clone_size: .; d_call: .; j_call: TRBJ2-7; cdr3_nt: TGTGCCAGCAGTAGTAGGGTAGCGTCCTACGAGCAGTACTTC; cdr3_aa: CASSSRVASYEQYF